This T cell receptor beta chain was retrieved from a study of T-cell memory formation after mild COVID-19. Worth noting for this clonotype: Its antigen is currently unknown.

This CDR3 comprises 14 residues. V was pared by 6 bases and J by 6 bases, with 7 bases of the junction left unmatched. Using constant-segment primers, 5'RACE produced TCR alpha and TCR beta cDNA libraries carrying sample barcodes and UMIs. In TCRdb, the 5' RACE reads were re-called with MiXCR into one record per CDR3 protein. This sample carries some 180,000 distinct CDR3 sequences, under 20% of them seen once, and the ten largest clones take 3.9%. Study-wide results and limits: A subset of responding clones appeared in pre-infection memory, suggesting cross-reactive memory joined. Clones contracting day 15 to 85 were balanced CD4/CD8; later expanders leaned CD4+.

Material: PBMCs or a T cell subset sorted from them (not recorded which). The source of this sequence is a man between 18 and 29 years old who had mild COVID-19 (a few samples of this study predate the infection). Cell type and time point are not known. The J gene is TRBJ1-2, the V gene TRBV12-3 or TRBV12-4; 10 positions match TRBD1. CDR3 DNA: TGTGCCAGCAGATTGGGACAGGGGACGGATGGCTACACCTTC. Protein: CASRLGQGTDGYTF.